This passage covers 28 T cell receptor beta chains from one sample sequenced in a study of T cells in Graves' hyperthyroidism and ophthalmopathy. TCR beta CDR3 regions were amplified from RNA transcripts. A set of HTBI primers served as the primers for a first-round RT-PCR of the TCR CDR3. A single record per CDR3 protein comes from TCRdb applying MiXCR to the multiplex PCR reads. The data contain 250,000 to 400,000 distinct CDR3 sequences, roughly 15% of them singletons. The sequenced material came from blood. These receptors originate from a woman between 35 and 50 years old with Graves' ophthalmopathy.

This clonotype showed up many times. V and J are TRBV19 and TRBJ1-1; no reliable D call. The CDR3 runs 14 residues. Germline assignment: CDR1 LNHDA and CDR2 SQIVND (reference sequence). Trimming pared 0 bases from V and 3 bases from J, leaving 8 bases between. CDR3 DNA: TGTGCCAGTAGTATAGACGGGGAGGACACTGAAGCTTTCTTT. Translation: CASSIDGEDTEAFF.

This clonotype was recorded many times. This chain joins TRBV5-1 and TRBJ1-1; D not resolved. Germline V CDR1 and CDR2: SGHRS, YFSETQ. Deletions cut 4 bases from V and 1 base from J, with 14 bases between. The CDR3 contains 15 residues. The CDR3 here is CASSLTGAQNTEAFF. The CDR3 nucleotides read TGCGCCAGCAGCCTGACGGGAGCACAGAACACTGAAGCTTTCTTT.

This clonotype was seen many times. This chain joins TRBV20-1 and TRBJ2-5; 10 bases match TRBD1. The CDR3 consists of 14 residues. Germline CDR1 is DFQATT and CDR2 is SNEGSKA (reference sequence). J was trimmed by 5 bases and V by 5 bases; bases with no gene match: 8. The CDR3: CSARDRGYRETQYF. As DNA, the CDR3 is TGCAGTGCTCGGGACAGGGGATATCGGGAGACCCAGTACTTC.

This clonotype was recorded a few times. The chain employs TRBV12-3 or TRBV12-4 and TRBJ2-2; TRBD2 is a possible D gene (6 bases). This CDR3 is 15 amino acids long. Trimming pared 3 bases from V and 4 bases from J, leaving 12 bases between. As DNA, the CDR3 is TGTGCCAGCAGTTTGCGGGGATTGAGCACCGGGGAGCTGTTTTTT. This translates into CASSLRGLSTGELFF.

This clonotype occurred a few times. CDR3 sequence reads: CASNGRGMAGYTF. The CDR3 coding sequence is TGTGCCAGCAACGGCAGGGGGATGGCTGGCTACACCTTC. The chain is built from TRBV6-1 and TRBJ1-2; 7 nucleotides agree with TRBD1. This CDR3 is 13 amino acids long. Germline V lookup: CDR1 MNHNS, CDR2 SASEGT. Trimming cost V 7 bases and J 7 bases; bases outside gene matches: 9.

Ten or more counts support this clonotype. The chain is built from TRBV12-3 or TRBV12-4 and TRBJ2-3; the D is unclear. The CDR3 consists of 13 residues. V lost 6 bases and J 4 bases, leaving 11 bases between the germline ends. The CDR3 spells CASRRGTADTQYF. CDR3 nucleotide sequence: TGTGCCAGCAGAAGAGGTACAGCAGATACGCAGTATTTT.

This clonotype was counted at least ten times. The V and J genes are TRBV7-2 and TRBJ2-7; tentatively, D is TRBD1 (5 bases). V gave up 6 bases and J gave up 3 bases, with 12 bases separating them. Germline values: CDR1 SGHTA, CDR2 FQGNSA. CDR3 length equals 13 residues. CDR3 sequence (DNA): TGTGCCAGCAGGTCCAGGGTAGGCTACGAGCAGTACTTC. This gives the protein CASRSRVGYEQYF.

This clonotype was picked up many times. The chain has TRBV28 and TRBJ1-1; unclear D gene. V was clipped by 7 bases and J by 1 base, with 4 bases between them. This CDR3 region has 11 residues. Germline V gene data show CDR1 as MDHEN and CDR2 as SYDVKM. CDR3 in DNA: TGTGCCAGCATCGAGAACACTGAAGCTTTCTTT. Protein sequence: CASIENTEAFF.

Ten or more counts support this clonotype. This chain links TRBV13 with TRBJ2-3; 8 bases align to TRBD2. There are 15 residues in the CDR3. J lost 2 bases, V lost 5 bases, and 6 bases had no gene match. Germline CDR1 PRHDT, CDR2 FYEKMQ (reference sequence). The CDR3 here is CASSITAGDTDTQYF. The CDR3 DNA reads TGTGCCAGCAGCATTACAGCGGGGGACACAGATACGCAGTATTTT. Full variable domain (outside the CDR3, taken from reference TRBV13 and TRBJ2-3): AAGVIQSPRHLIKEKRETATLKCYPIPRHDTVYWYQQGPGQDPQFLISFYEKMQSDKGSIPDRFSAQQFSDYHSELNMSSLELGDSALYFCASSITAGDTDTQYFGPGTRLTVL.

This clonotype has more than one count but fewer than ten. The chain is built from TRBV4-1 and TRBJ2-7; D may be TRBD1 (6 bases). V dropped 4 bases and J dropped 3 bases, with 16 bases sitting between them. The CDR3 runs to 15 residues. The V gene's germline CDR1 is MGHRA and CDR2 YSYEKL. The DNA of the CDR3 is TGCGCCAGCAGCCCGGACAGCCCCGAAGGCTACGAGCAGTACTTC. Residues: CASSPDSPEGYEQYF.

This clonotype occurred many times. The DNA of the CDR3 is TGTGCCATCGCATCTTCAGGAAACTCCTACAATGAGCAGTTCTTC. Translating it yields CAIASSGNSYNEQFF. J is TRBJ2-1 and V is TRBV6-1; D not resolved. V lost 10 bases and J lost 0, with 16 bases in between. Germline loops: CDR1 MNHNS, CDR2 SASEGT. The CDR3 spans 15 residues.

This clonotype has ten or more counts. J is TRBJ2-1 and V is TRBV11-3, with 8 bases matching TRBD1. Germline V gene lookup returns CDR1 SGHNT and CDR2 YENEEA. This CDR3 has 16 residues. V was clipped by 0 bases and J by 4 bases; unmatched bases: 5. The CDR3 loop reads CASSLDSGQVYNEQFF. The CDR3 DNA is TGTGCCAGCAGCTTAGATTCGGGACAGGTGTACAATGAGCAGTTCTTC.

The gene calls are TRBV6-1 and TRBJ1-4, with TRBD1 matching over 9 bases. There are 16 residues in the CDR3. The V gene's germline CDR1 is MNHNS and CDR2 SASEGT. V dropped 7 bases and J dropped 8; count of bases not matched to a gene: 14. The DNA of the CDR3 is TGTGCCAGCACCCTGGTTATAACAGGGGGCGAGGAAAAACTGTTTTTT. Protein: CASTLVITGGEEKLFF.

This clonotype showed up just once. The germline gene is not matched at one end of the junction; a read error may be the cause. This chain uses TRBV6-1 with TRBJ2-5; D is possibly TRBD1 (6 bases). This CDR3 is 13 amino acids long. Germline V gene lookup returns CDR1 MNHNS and CDR2 SASEGT. This chain's CDR3 is CASSDRGQGTQYF. CDR3 bases: TGTGCCAGCAGTGACAGGGGCCAAGGGACCCAGTACTTC.

The chain is built from TRBV5-1 and TRBJ2-7; D remains unclear. The CDR3 sequence is 15 residues long. The germline V gene encodes CDR1 SGHRS and CDR2 YFSETQ. The V end lost 0 bases, the J end lost 1 base, and 11 bases lay between the germline ends. CDR3 DNA sequence: TGCGCCAGCAGCTTGGCGCCAGAGGAGTCCTACGAGCAGTACTTC. This encodes CASSLAPEESYEQYF.

With respect to this clonotype: A single base separates this from a much larger clone, so it may be a read error. This rearrangement joins TRBV3-1 to TRBJ2-1; D may be TRBD2 (6 bases). V was shortened by 4 bases and J by 3 bases, with 16 bases between the two germline ends. Germline CDR1 is LGHDT and CDR2 is YNNKEL (reference sequence). There are 16 residues in the CDR3. The CDR3 DNA reads TGTGCCAGCAGCCTCTCCGGGACTCGGGGCTACAATGAGCAGTTCTTC. Translated: CASSLSGTRGYNEQFF.

This clonotype was counted ten times or more. The V call is TRBV6-5, the J call TRBJ1-2, with 7 bases that match TRBD1. This CDR3 contains 15 residues. V shed 2 bases and J 4 bases; nucleotides not matched to a gene: 7. CDR1 and CDR2 (germline): MNHEY, SVGAGI. CDR3 sequence (DNA): TGTGCCAGCAGTTACAACTCACAGGGGATCTATGGCTACACCTTC. Translation gives CASSYNSQGIYGYTF.

Many counts were recorded for this clonotype. The rearrangement uses TRBV12-3 or TRBV12-4 and TRBJ2-1; no reliable D call. The CDR3 has 14 amino acids. Deletions cut 1 base from V and 5 bases from J, with 9 bases between. This CDR3 reads CASSLGDGHNEQFF. Here the CDR3 DNA reads TGTGCCAGCAGTTTAGGTGACGGACACAATGAGCAGTTCTTC.

This clonotype was counted ten times or more. V and J are TRBV2 and TRBJ2-2, with D hard to call. The CDR3 has 12 residues. Germline V lookup: CDR1 SNHLY, CDR2 FYNNEI. Between the trimmed V and J ends, which lost 3 bases and 10 bases, there was a span of 9 bases. CDR3 amino acids: CASSERYLELFF. The CDR3 DNA sequence: TGTGCCAGCAGTGAGAGGTACTTGGAGCTGTTTTTT.

This clonotype was observed many times. V usage is TRBV29-1 and J usage is TRBJ1-2, with a weak D call TRBD1 (6 bases). The CDR3 totals 12 residues. The V and J ends lost 6 bases and 4 bases respectively, with 12 bases between them. Looked up from germline, CDR1 is SQVTM and CDR2 is ANQGSEA. The CDR3 reads CSVGGQIYGYTF. In DNA form, the CDR3 reads TGCAGCGTGGGAGGACAGATCTATGGCTACACCTTC.

The chain recombines TRBV5-4 with TRBJ2-3, with TRBD2 identical over 8 bases. From germline, CDR1 is SGHNT and CDR2 YYREEE (reference sequence). Trimming cost V 6 bases and J 3 bases; bases outside gene matches: 12. The CDR3 is 16 amino acids. The CDR3 loop is CASNNRDRGGTDTQYF. CDR3 DNA sequence: TGTGCCAGCAATAACCGGGACCGGGGGGGGACAGATACGCAGTATTTT.

This chain joins TRBV28 and TRBJ2-7, with 7 bases that match TRBD2. Germline values: CDR1 MDHEN, CDR2 SYDVKM. J lost 5 bases, V lost 6 bases, and 10 bases had no gene match. The CDR3 covers 14 residues. CDR3 sequence reads: CASRTEREVDEQYF. For the CDR3, the DNA is TGTGCCAGCAGGACGGAGCGGGAAGTCGACGAGCAGTACTTC.

This clonotype was recorded many times. The V gene is TRBV11-2, the J gene TRBJ2-3; 9 nucleotides match TRBD2. The CDR3 runs to 15 residues. Unmatched junction bases numbered 7, after V lost 8 bases and J lost 1 base. Germline V lookup: CDR1 SGHAT, CDR2 FQNNGV. CDR3 protein: CASGRGREGTDTQYF. The CDR3 DNA reads TGTGCCAGCGGGCGCGGGAGGGAAGGCACAGATACGCAGTATTTT.

This clonotype came up a few times. The rearrangement links TRBV9 to TRBJ2-5, with no clear D. The CDR3 has 12 amino acids. Trimming took 3 bases from V and 4 from J, leaving 7 bases between them. Germline V CDR1 and CDR2: SGDLS, YYNGEE. This CDR3 reads CASSGMGETQYF. The CDR3 nucleotides are TGTGCCAGCAGCGGGATGGGAGAGACCCAGTACTTC. Looking up the rest from reference TRBV9 and TRBJ2-5 gives the full variable domain: DSGVTQTPKHLITATGQRVTLRCSPRSGDLSVYWYQQSLDQGLQFLIQYYNGEERAKGNILERFSAQQFPDLHSELNLSSLELGDSALYFCASSGMGETQYFGPGTRLLVL.

This clonotype was counted ten times or more. The rearrangement joins TRBV12-3 or TRBV12-4 to TRBJ2-3, with D perhaps matching TRBD1 (5 bases). The V end was cut by 3 bases, the J end by 0 bases, with 10 bases between. The CDR3 runs to 15 residues. The CDR3, as DNA: TGTGCCAGCAGTTTCGTACAGGCTAGCACAGATACGCAGTATTTT. Translating it yields CASSFVQASTDTQYF.

This sequence joins TRBV19 and TRBJ2-6; perhaps D is TRBD1 or TRBD2 (5 bases each). With 6 bases removed from V and 4 bases from J, the gap between germline ends came to 22 bases. The CDR3 spans 18 residues. The germline V gene has CDR1 LNHDA and CDR2 SQIVND (reference sequence). The chain's CDR3 is CASRTFGGGITGANVLTF. CDR3 nucleotide sequence: TGTGCCAGTAGGACGTTCGGTGGGGGTATAACAGGGGCCAACGTCCTGACTTTC.

In its sample, this clonotype was seen once. A clone one base away is much larger, so this may be a read error. V gene TRBV5-1 combines with J gene TRBJ2-3, with D perhaps matching TRBD2 (5 bases). Germline V gene lookup returns CDR1 SGHRS and CDR2 YFSETQ. The CDR3 contains 16 residues. The CDR3 bases are TGCGGCAGCAGCTTGCGCCTGGGGAGCAGCACAGATACGCAGTATTTT. Protein: CGSSLRLGSSTDTQYF.

The sample holds many counts of this clonotype. The chain joins TRBV11-2 to TRBJ1-6; no clear D. V lost 1 base to trimming and J lost 7 bases, with 11 bases between them. Per the germline V gene, CDR1 is SGHAT and CDR2 is FQNNGV. The CDR3 length is 15 residues. DNA of the CDR3: TGTGCCAGCAGCTTAGGATCGGGAGGGAATTCACCCCTCCACTTT. This translates into CASSLGSGGNSPLHF.